These T cell receptor beta chains were read from a single sample in a study of control samples from healthy donors and cancer patients. Method: immunoSEQ multiplex PCR; TCRdb's copy keeps in-frame clones and lacks some. The sample consists of roughly 130,000 clones, around 90% of them appearing once. The sample comprised blood. These receptors were obtained from a man aged 18 to 30 in good health. The CDR3 runs from the conserved cysteine through the conserved F or W. Fields, in order: D gene, clone size, J gene, V gene, CDR3 DNA, CDR3 protein. The D gene is left open where the match is weak. The size entry is marked missing in some rows and otherwise reads once, few, many or a size class.

TRBD2,NA,TRBJ2-5,TRBV6-5,TGTGCCAGCAGTTACGGGGGGGAAGAGACCCAGTACTTC,CASSYGGEETQYF
NA,NA,TRBJ1-1,TRBV7-9,TGTGCCAGCAGCTTTGGGACGGTGAACACTGAAGCTTTCTTT,CASSFGTVNTEAFF
NA,NA,TRBJ2-3,TRBV25-1,TGTGCCAGCAGTCCCCTAACTAGCCCGGAGGCAGATACGCAGTATTTT,CASSPLTSPEADTQYF
NA,NA,TRBJ1-4,TRBV7-2,TGTGCCAGCAGCTTAGGAATATACGAGGAAAAACTGTTTTTT,CASSLGIYEEKLFF
NA,NA,TRBJ2-3,TRBV5-1,TGCGCCAGCAGCTCCGGGGGTGGGGATACGCAGTATTTT,CASSSGGGDTQYF
TRBD1,few,TRBJ1-2,TRBV28,TGTGCCAGCAAAGGCCGGGACAGACCTGTCTATGGCTACACCTTC,CASKGRDRPVYGYTF
NA,NA,TRBJ2-5,TRBV7-2,TGTGCCAGCAGCTTAGAAGCAGGGATGGAGACCCAGTACTTC,CASSLEAGMETQYF
NA,NA,TRBJ2-4,TRBV4-1,TGCGCCAGCAGCCAAGAAGCTCCAGGAGCGGTTGGCATTCAGTACTTC,CASSQEAPGAVGIQYF
NA,NA,TRBJ2-7,TRBV6-1,TGTGCCAGCAGTGAATTGGGGACGGCCTCCTCCTACGAGCAGTACTTC,CASSELGTASSYEQYF
TRBD1,once,TRBJ2-3,TRBV4-1,TGCGCCAGCAGCCAACCCGACAGGGGGGCCGCAGATACGCAGTATTTT,CASSQPDRGAADTQYF
NA,NA,TRBJ2-3,TRBV9,TGTGCCAGCAGCGTAGGGTGGGGGGGCACGTATACGCAGTATTTT,CASSVGWGGTYTQYF
NA,NA,TRBJ2-2,TRBV5-5,TGTGCCAGCAGCCTGCCGTACAGGGACACCGGGGAGCTGTTTTTT,CASSLPYRDTGELFF
TRBD1,NA,TRBJ2-1,TRBV10-1,TGCGCCAGCAGTGATGGACAGGCCCCCTACAATGAGCAGTTCTTC,CASSDGQAPYNEQFF
NA,NA,TRBJ2-1,TRBV9,TGTGCCAGCAGCGTAGAGGGGCAGCCTCACAATGAGCAGTTCTTC,CASSVEGQPHNEQFF
NA,NA,TRBJ2-7,TRBV27,TGTGCCAGCAGTTTAGGGGGACCCTACGAGCAGTACTTC,CASSLGGPYEQYF
NA,NA,TRBJ2-2,TRBV15,TGTGCCACCAGCCGAACCACAGGGACCGGGGAGCTGTTTTTT,CATSRTTGTGELFF
NA,NA,TRBJ2-1,TRBV19,TGTGCCAGTAGTATAGGGGGGATTGAGCAGTTCTTC,CASSIGGIEQFF
TRBD2,once,TRBJ2-1,TRBV28,TGTGCCAGCTCCCCCAGCGGGGGAACGAGCTCCTACAATGAGCAGTTCTTC,CASSPSGGTSSYNEQFF
NA,NA,TRBJ2-5,TRBV10-2,TGCGCCAGCAGGAGTAGCGTGGAGACCCAGTACTTC,CASRSSVETQYF
NA,NA,TRBJ2-1,TRBV27,TGTGCCAGCAGTTTAATAAAAAGAAACCCCCCCTACAATGAGCAGTTCTTC,CASSLIKRNPPYNEQFF
NA,NA,TRBJ2-5,TRBV4-3,TGCGCCAGCAGCCGATTAGGGGGAGAGACCCAGTACTTC,CASSRLGGETQYF
NA,NA,TRBJ2-5,TRBV21-1,TGTGCCAGCAGCAAAGACGCCAGGGGGTCTTCTCGGTTGGAGACCCAGTACTTC,CASSKDARGSSRLETQYF
TRBD1,few,TRBJ2-3,TRBV4-1,TGCGCCAGCACCCGGACAGGGATGGATAATACGCAGTATTTT,CASTRTGMDNTQYF
TRBD1,few,TRBJ1-1,TRBV30,TGTGCCTGGGGAGGGGACAGGGGGCGAGATGAAGCTTTCTTT,CAWGGDRGRDEAFF
TRBD2,NA,TRBJ2-1,TRBV6-6,TGTGCCAGCAGTTACTCGATAGCGGGGGCCTACAATGAGCAGTTCTTC,CASSYSIAGAYNEQFF
NA,NA,TRBJ2-5,TRBV28,TGTGCCAGTTGTTTACGGGGGAACCAAGAGACCCAGTACTTC,CASCLRGNQETQYF
NA,NA,TRBJ1-4,TRBV7-9,TGTGCCAGCAGCTTAGGGGGGCTGTATGTTGAAAAACTGTTTTTT,CASSLGGLYVEKLFF
TRBD1,NA,TRBJ1-1,TRBV6-5,TGTGCCAGCAGTACAGGGGGCGGCACTGAAGCTTTCTTT,CASSTGGGTEAFF
TRBD2,NA,TRBJ2-3,TRBV13,TGTGCCAGCAGCTTAGGACTAGCGGGAGGAAGCACAGATACGCAGTATTTT,CASSLGLAGGSTDTQYF
NA,NA,TRBJ1-2,TRBV9,TGTGCCAGCAGCGTAGATAGGGCACCAAGGTACTATGGCTACACCTTC,CASSVDRAPRYYGYTF
NA,NA,TRBJ2-5,TRBV12-3/TRBV12-4,TGTGCCAGCAGTTTAGTCCGTGAGACCCAGTACTTC,CASSLVRETQYF
NA,NA,TRBJ2-7,TRBV6-5,TGTGCCAGCAGGAAAACTGGGCAGATCCTGAACGAGCAGTACTTC,CASRKTGQILNEQYF
NA,NA,TRBJ2-2,TRBV9,TGTGCCAGCAGCGCAGGGACCCCTAACACCGGGGAGCTGTTTTTT,CASSAGTPNTGELFF
NA,NA,TRBJ1-1,TRBV24-1,TGTGCCACCCGCTCTGGAGGGGAAGACACTGAAGCTTTCTTT,CATRSGGEDTEAFF
NA,once,TRBJ1-1,TRBV27,TGTGCCAGCAGCCCCCTTCCCCATGAAGAAGCTTTCTTT,CASSPLPHEEAFF
TRBD1,NA,TRBJ2-7,TRBV28,TGTGCCAGCAGTTTATTCGGGTTGACAGGGGTAGGGCAGTACTTC,CASSLFGLTGVGQYF
NA,NA,TRBJ2-1,TRBV14,TGTGCCAGCAGCCCATTAAACAGGGTTGCCAATGAGCAGTTCTTC,CASSPLNRVANEQFF
TRBD2,NA,TRBJ2-1,TRBV7-3,TGTGCCAGCAGCTCCACTAGCGGCTCCTACAATGAGCAGTTCTTC,CASSSTSGSYNEQFF
NA,NA,TRBJ1-1,TRBV5-8,TGTGCCAGCAGCTTGCTACGGACGGAAGCTTTCTTT,CASSLLRTEAFF
NA,NA,TRBJ1-5,TRBV12-3/TRBV12-4,TGTGCCAGCAGTTTACTGGGCCTTCAGCCCCAGCATTTT,CASSLLGLQPQHF
TRBD1,NA,TRBJ1-2,TRBV27,TGTGCCAGCAGTTCCCTCGGGACAGTCCCCTATGGCTACACCTTC,CASSSLGTVPYGYTF
NA,NA,TRBJ2-5,TRBV18,TGTGCCAGCTCAGCTACAGGAATTCAAGAGACCCAGTACTTC,CASSATGIQETQYF
TRBD2,once,TRBJ2-3,TRBV10-2,TGCGCCAGCAGTGAAGGCGGGAGCGCAGATACGCAGTATTTT,CASSEGGSADTQYF
TRBD2,NA,TRBJ2-2,TRBV4-3,TGCGCCAGCAGCCAAGTAGCGGGAGGGCCCGGGGAGCTGTTTTTT,CASSQVAGGPGELFF
NA,NA,TRBJ1-4,TRBV3-1/TRBV3-2,TGTGCCAGCAGCCGACTGGGAGGTAATGAAAAACTGTTTTTT,CASSRLGGNEKLFF
TRBD1,NA,TRBJ1-2,TRBV7-6,TGTGCCAGCAGCGCCAGACAGGGGGGCGACTATGGCTACACCTTC,CASSARQGGDYGYTF
NA,NA,TRBJ2-1,TRBV29-1,TGCAGCGTTGGTGGGATACCCTCCTACAATGAGCAGTTCTTC,CSVGGIPSYNEQFF
NA,NA,TRBJ2-5,TRBV11-1,TGTGCCAGCAGCTCCTCTCCCGGCGGCCAAGAGACCCAGTACTTC,CASSSSPGGQETQYF
NA,NA,TRBJ1-1,TRBV6-1,TGTGCCAGCAGTGAGATTAAGGCTTTCTTT,CASSEIKAFF
NA,NA,TRBJ2-3,TRBV6-1,TGTGCCAGCAGTGAACGGCCAGGCGCAGATACGCAGTATTTT,CASSERPGADTQYF
NA,NA,TRBJ1-2,TRBV11-3,TGTGCCAGCAGCCCCCGGCCGGCCCCCTCGAATTATGGCTACACCTTC,CASSPRPAPSNYGYTF
NA,NA,TRBJ2-3,TRBV29-1,TGCAGCGTTGCAGGATCTATCACAGATACGCAGTATTTT,CSVAGSITDTQYF
NA,NA,TRBJ1-2,TRBV2,TGTGCCAGCCTCCTCCAACCCCTCGGCGGGGGCTTCTATGGCTACACCTTC,CASLLQPLGGGFYGYTF
TRBD2,NA,TRBJ2-3,TRBV2,TGTGCCAGCAGCTTGACTAGCGGGAGTGCAGATACGCAGTATTTT,CASSLTSGSADTQYF
TRBD2,NA,TRBJ2-5,TRBV6-1,TGTGCCAGCAGTGCCCTAGCGGGGGCCCTGTACCAAGAGACCCAGTACTTC,CASSALAGALYQETQYF
TRBD2,NA,TRBJ2-7,TRBV4-1,TGCGCCAGCAGCCAAGTAGCGGGGGTGAACGAGCAGTACTTC,CASSQVAGVNEQYF
TRBD2,NA,TRBJ2-5,TRBV7-8,TGTGCCAGCAGCTTAGAAGCGGGGCACCCAGAGACCCAGTACTTC,CASSLEAGHPETQYF
NA,NA,TRBJ1-2,TRBV20-1,TGCAGTGCTAGTCCGCCAGGGTTCCATGGCTACACCTTC,CSASPPGFHGYTF
TRBD2,NA,TRBJ2-1,TRBV10-3,TGTGCCATCAGACCGCCGGCTAGCGGGGGGAATGAGCAGTTCTTC,CAIRPPASGGNEQFF